The 6 T cell receptor beta chains reported below all come from one sample, sequenced in a study of shared clonotypes between healthy human individuals. Using immunoSEQ multiplex PCR, the repertoire was profiled, and TCRdb retains in-frame clones only, with some absent. The table has 2 million to 2.5 million clones, roughly 91% seen once. Naive CD8 cells, CD45RO-negative and positively selected for CCR7, excluded terminally differentiated effector memory CD45RA+ cells. Material for sequencing was naive CD8+ T cells from PBMCs. The receptors stem from a man aged 18 to 30 in good health. Some clones in this sample may be carry-over from other donors' samples.

The genes are TRBV27 and TRBJ2-1; 9 bases line up with TRBD2. CDR1 MNHEY and CDR2 SMNVEV come from the germline V gene (reference sequence). The J segment lost 10 bases and the V segment lost 3 bases, leaving 10 bases of the junction unmatched. This CDR3 has 15 amino acids. The CDR3 sequence is CASSLTGGRAREQFF. The CDR3 DNA reads TGTGCCAGCAGTTTGACCGGCGGGAGGGCCAGGGAGCAGTTCTTC.

The chain links TRBV7-9 to TRBJ1-4; the D is unclear. The V end was cut by 0 bases, the J end by 9 bases, with 11 bases between. Germline V gene lookup returns CDR1 SEHNR and CDR2 FQNEAQ (reference sequence). The CDR3 length is 14 residues. The chain's CDR3 is CASSLAQGGQKLFF. The CDR3 nucleotides read TGTGCCAGCAGCTTAGCCCAAGGAGGCCAAAAACTGTTTTTT.

The rearrangement links TRBV5-6 to TRBJ2-7; tentatively, D is TRBD2 (6 bases). The ends were cut back, 0 bases at V and 2 bases at J, with 12 bases in the middle. From germline, CDR1 is SGHDT and CDR2 YYEEEE. CDR3 length equals 15 residues. The CDR3 region has the DNA TGTGCCAGCAGCTTGGATGGTAGCGGACCCTACGAGCAGTACTTC. As protein: CASSLDGSGPYEQYF.

This rearrangement joins TRBV19 to TRBJ2-7; D not certain. Germline loops: CDR1 LNHDA, CDR2 SQIVND (reference sequence). This CDR3 comprises 14 residues. The V end lost 1 base, the J end lost 2 bases, and 9 bases lay between the germline ends. The CDR3 sequence: CASSIAGFAYEQYF. For the CDR3, the DNA is TGTGCCAGTAGTATAGCCGGGTTCGCCTACGAGCAGTACTTC.

This chain links TRBV11-2 with TRBJ2-7; D is unclear. Germline values: CDR1 SGHAT, CDR2 FQNNGV. With 4 bases removed from V and 3 bases from J, the gap between germline ends came to 7 bases. This CDR3 comprises 12 residues. CDR3 loop: CASSYGFYEQYF. CDR3 in DNA: TGTGCCAGCAGCTATGGCTTCTACGAGCAGTACTTC. Together with reference TRBV11-2 and TRBJ2-7, the CDR3 gives the full variable domain: EAGVAQSPRYKIIEKRQSVAFWCNPISGHATLYWYQQILGQGPKLLIQFQNNGVVDDSQLPKDRFSAERLKGVDSTLKIQPAKLEDSAVYLCASSYGFYEQYFGPGTRLTVT.

This clone was seen just once. The chain carries TRBV30 and TRBJ2-7; weak D call: TRBD1 (5 bases). The CDR3 has 11 residues. Trimming stripped 7 bases from V and 7 bases from J, with 14 bases between. Germline CDR1 and CDR2: GTSNPN and SVGIG (reference sequence). CDR3 sequence: CAYLGPGEQYF. The CDR3 DNA is TGTGCCTACCTGGGGCCGGGTGAGCAGTACTTC. The complete variable domain, with remaining parts taken from reference TRBV30 and TRBJ2-7, reads SQTIHQWPATLVQPVGSPLSLECTVEGTSNPNLYWYRQAAGRGLQLLFYSVGIGQISSEVPQNLSASRPQDRQFILSSKKLLLSDSGFYLCAYLGPGEQYFGPGTRLTVT.